This T cell receptor beta chain stems from a study of spatial heterogeneity in lung cancer. In the study overall: In the raw reads, each unique TCR and UMI combination was present more than ten times on average.

Findings and caveats of the study: Ubiquitous expanded tumor TCRs appeared in blood more at resection than follow-up.

This clonotype rates as large (0.1 to 1%). The antigen is not known. The time point is: sample taken at primary tumor resection. Researchers sequenced whole RNA taken from tumor, nontumor lung or frozen PBMC without sorting. The donors, fewer than 90 patients with untreated early-stage non-small cell lung cancer, provided the samples. Germline V gene lookup returns CDR1 SGHTA and CDR2 FQGNSA. Trimming shortened V by 3 bases and J by 1 base, and 8 bases separated the two germline ends. The CDR3 covers 14 residues. Every TCR cDNA molecule carried a tag that served as a unique molecular identifier. One entry per CDR3 protein results from TCRdb running MiXCR on the 5' RACE reads. The profile shows 7,000 or so distinct CDR3 sequences, around 21% of them singletons.

This rearrangement joins TRBV7-2 to TRBJ2-3; no clear D gene. The sequenced sample was PBMCs, obtained at surgery. This sequence was found in a female donor with early-stage non-small cell lung cancer. Here the CDR3 DNA reads TGTGCCAGCAGCTTCCTCCGGGGCACAGATACGCAGTATTTT. Its translation: CASSFLRGTDTQYF.